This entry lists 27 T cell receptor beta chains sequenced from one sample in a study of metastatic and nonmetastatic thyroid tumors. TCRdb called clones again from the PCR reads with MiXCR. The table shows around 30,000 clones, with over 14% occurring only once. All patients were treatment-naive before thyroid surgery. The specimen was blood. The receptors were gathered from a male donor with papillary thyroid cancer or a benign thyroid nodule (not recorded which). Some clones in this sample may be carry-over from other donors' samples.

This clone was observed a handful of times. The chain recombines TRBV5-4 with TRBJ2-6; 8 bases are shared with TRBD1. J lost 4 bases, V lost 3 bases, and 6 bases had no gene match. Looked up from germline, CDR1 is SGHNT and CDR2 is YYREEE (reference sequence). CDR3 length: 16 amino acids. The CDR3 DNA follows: TGTGCCAGCAGCTCCAGGGGGCCGAGGGGGGCCAACGTCCTGACTTTC. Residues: CASSSRGPRGANVLTF.

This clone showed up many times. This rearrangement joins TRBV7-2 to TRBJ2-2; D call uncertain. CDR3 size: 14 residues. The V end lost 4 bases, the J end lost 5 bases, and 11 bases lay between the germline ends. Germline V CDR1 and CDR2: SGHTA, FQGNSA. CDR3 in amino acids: CASSSVTNTGELFF. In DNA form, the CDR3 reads TGTGCCAGCAGCTCAGTGACCAATACCGGGGAGCTGTTTTTT.

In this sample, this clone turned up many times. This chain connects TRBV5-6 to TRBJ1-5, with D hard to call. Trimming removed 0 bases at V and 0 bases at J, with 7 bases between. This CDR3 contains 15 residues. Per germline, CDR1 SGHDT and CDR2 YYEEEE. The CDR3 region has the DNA TGTGCCAGCAGCTTGGGCCCCTATAGCAATCAGCCCCAGCATTTT. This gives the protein CASSLGPYSNQPQHF.

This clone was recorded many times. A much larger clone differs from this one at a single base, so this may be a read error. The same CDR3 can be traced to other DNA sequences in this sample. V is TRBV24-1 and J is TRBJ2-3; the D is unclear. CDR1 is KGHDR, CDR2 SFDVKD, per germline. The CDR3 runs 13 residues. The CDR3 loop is CATSDSTTDTQYF. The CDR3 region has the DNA TGTGCCACCAGCGATTCCACCACAGATACGCAGTATTTT.

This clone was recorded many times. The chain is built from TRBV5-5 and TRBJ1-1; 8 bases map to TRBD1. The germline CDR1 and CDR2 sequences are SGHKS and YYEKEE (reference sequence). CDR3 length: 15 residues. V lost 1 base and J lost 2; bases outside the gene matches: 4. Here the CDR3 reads CASSLRGQGNTEAFF. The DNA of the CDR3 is TGTGCCAGCAGCTTGCGCGGACAGGGAAACACTGAAGCTTTCTTT. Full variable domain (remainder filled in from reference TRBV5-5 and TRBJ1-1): DAGVTQSPTHLIKTRGQQVTLRCSPISGHKSVSWYQQVLGQGPQFIFQYYEKEERGRGNFPDRFSARQFPNYSSELNVNALLLGDSALYLCASSLRGQGNTEAFFGQGTRLTVV.

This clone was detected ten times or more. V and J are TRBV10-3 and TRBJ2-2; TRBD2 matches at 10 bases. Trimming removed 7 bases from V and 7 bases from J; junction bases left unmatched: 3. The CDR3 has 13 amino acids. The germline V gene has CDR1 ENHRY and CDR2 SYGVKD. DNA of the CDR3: TGTGCCATCAAGCAGCGGGAGGGCGGGGAGCTGTTTTTT. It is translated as CAIKQREGGELFF.

The CDR3 region has the DNA TGTGCCAGCAGTTTTGGTTCAGGGGGGAACACTGAAGCTTTCTTT. It specifies CASSFGSGGNTEAFF. The rearrangement joins TRBV28 to TRBJ1-1; TRBD1 matches 7 bases. The germline V gene has CDR1 MDHEN and CDR2 SYDVKM. Trimming took 3 bases from V and 1 from J; bases not matched to a gene: 5. The CDR3 covers 15 residues.

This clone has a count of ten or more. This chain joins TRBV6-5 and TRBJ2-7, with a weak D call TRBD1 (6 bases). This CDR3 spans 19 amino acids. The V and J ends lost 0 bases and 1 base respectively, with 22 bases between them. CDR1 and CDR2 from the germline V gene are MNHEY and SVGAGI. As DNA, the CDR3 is TGTGCCAGCAGTTACTCATGGGGGCCTAGCTCTAAAGGGTCCTACGAGCAGTACTTC. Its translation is CASSYSWGPSSKGSYEQYF.

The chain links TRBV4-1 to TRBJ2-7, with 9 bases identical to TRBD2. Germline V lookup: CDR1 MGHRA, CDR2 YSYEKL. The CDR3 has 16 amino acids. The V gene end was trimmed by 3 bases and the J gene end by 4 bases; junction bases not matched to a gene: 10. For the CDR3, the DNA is TGCGCCAGCAGCCAGGGGGGAGTGCGGGAGGGGTACGAGCAGTACTTC. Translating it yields CASSQGGVREGYEQYF.

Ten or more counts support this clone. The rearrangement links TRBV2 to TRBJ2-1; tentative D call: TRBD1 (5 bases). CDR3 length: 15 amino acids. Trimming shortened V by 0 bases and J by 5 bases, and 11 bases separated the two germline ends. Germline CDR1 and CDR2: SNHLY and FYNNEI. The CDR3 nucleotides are TGTGCCAGCAGTGAAGCAAGGGGTGGAAACAATGAGCAGTTCTTC. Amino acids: CASSEARGGNNEQFF.

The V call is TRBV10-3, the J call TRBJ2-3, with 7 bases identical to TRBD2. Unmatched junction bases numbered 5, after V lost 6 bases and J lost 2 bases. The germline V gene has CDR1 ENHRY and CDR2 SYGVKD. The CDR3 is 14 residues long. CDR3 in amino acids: CAIRLALNTDTQYF. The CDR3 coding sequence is TGTGCCATCAGACTAGCGCTCAACACAGATACGCAGTATTTT.

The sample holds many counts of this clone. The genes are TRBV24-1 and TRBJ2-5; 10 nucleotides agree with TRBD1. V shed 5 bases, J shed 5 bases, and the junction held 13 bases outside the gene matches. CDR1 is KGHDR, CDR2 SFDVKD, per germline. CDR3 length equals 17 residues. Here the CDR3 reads CATSASTGTGDGETQYF. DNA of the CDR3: TGTGCCACCAGTGCCTCGACCGGGACAGGGGATGGGGAGACCCAGTACTTC.

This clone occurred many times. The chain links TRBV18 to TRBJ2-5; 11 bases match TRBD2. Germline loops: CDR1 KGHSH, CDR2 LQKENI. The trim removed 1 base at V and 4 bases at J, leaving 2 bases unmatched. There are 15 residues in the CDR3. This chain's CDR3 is CASSPLAGGRETQYF. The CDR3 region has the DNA TGTGCCAGCTCACCACTAGCGGGAGGGAGAGAGACCCAGTACTTC.

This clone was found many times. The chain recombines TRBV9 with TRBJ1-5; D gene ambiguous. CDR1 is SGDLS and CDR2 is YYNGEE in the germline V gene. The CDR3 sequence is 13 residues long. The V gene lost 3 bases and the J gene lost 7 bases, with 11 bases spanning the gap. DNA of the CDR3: TGTGCCAGCAGCGGAGCCCCCGGACAGCCCCAGCATTTT. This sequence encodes CASSGAPGQPQHF.

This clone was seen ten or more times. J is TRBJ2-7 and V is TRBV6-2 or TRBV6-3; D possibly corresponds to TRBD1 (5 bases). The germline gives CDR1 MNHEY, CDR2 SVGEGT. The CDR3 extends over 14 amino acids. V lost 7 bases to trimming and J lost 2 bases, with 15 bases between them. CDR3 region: CASTQGDSTYEQYF. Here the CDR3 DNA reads TGTGCCAGCACCCAAGGAGACAGCACCTACGAGCAGTACTTC.

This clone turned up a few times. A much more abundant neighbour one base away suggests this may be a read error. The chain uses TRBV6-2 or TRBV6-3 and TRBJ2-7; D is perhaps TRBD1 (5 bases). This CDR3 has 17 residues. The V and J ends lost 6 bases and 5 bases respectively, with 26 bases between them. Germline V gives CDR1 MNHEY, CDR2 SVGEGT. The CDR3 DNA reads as TGTGCCAGCAGCCCCAGGGCTTCTTCCTGTGTTATTCACGAGCAGTACTTC. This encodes CASSPRASSCVIHEQYF.

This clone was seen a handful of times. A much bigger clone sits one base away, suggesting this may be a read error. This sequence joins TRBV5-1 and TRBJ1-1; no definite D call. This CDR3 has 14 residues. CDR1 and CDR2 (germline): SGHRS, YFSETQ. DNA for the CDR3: TGCGCCGGCAGCTCCTTACAGTTGAACACTGAAGCTTTCTTT. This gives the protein CAGSSLQLNTEAFF.

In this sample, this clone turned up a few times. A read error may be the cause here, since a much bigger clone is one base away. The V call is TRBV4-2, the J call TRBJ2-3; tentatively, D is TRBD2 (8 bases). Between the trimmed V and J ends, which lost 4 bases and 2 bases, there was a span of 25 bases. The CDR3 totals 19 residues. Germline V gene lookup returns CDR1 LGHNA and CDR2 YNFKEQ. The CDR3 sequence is CASSRIKGASGQVTDTQYF. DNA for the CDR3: TGTGCCAGCAGCCGGATAAAGGGGGCTAGCGGGCAGGTCACAGATACGCAGTATTTT.

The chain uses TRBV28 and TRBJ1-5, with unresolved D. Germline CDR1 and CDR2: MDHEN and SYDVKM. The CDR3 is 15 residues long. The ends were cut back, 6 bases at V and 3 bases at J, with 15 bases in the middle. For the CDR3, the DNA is TGTGCCAGCAGCCCGACGGGAACTCCCAATCAGCCCCAGCATTTT. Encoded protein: CASSPTGTPNQPQHF.

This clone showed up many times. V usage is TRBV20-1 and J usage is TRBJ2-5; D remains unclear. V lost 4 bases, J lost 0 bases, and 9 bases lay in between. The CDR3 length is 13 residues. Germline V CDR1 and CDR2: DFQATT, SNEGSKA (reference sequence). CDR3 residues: CSAKSSYQETQYF. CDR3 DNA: TGCAGTGCTAAGTCATCGTACCAAGAGACCCAGTACTTC.

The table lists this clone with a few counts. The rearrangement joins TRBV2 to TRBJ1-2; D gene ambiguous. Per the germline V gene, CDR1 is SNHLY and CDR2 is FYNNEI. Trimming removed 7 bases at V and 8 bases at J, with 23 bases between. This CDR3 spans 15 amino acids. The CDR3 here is CASNVVKGGPWGYTF. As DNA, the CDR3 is TGTGCCAGCAACGTGGTGAAAGGCGGACCCTGGGGCTACACCTTC.

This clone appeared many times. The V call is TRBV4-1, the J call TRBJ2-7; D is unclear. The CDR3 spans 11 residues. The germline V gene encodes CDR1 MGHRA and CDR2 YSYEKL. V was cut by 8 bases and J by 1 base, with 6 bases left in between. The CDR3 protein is CASGPSYEQYF. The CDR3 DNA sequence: TGCGCCAGCGGGCCGTCCTACGAGCAGTACTTC.

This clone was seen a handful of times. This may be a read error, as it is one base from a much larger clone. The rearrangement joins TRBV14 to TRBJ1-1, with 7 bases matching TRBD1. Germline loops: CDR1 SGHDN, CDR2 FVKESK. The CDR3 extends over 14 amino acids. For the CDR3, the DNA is TGTGCCAGCATCCAACAGGGGATGGGGACTGAAGCTTTCTTT. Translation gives CASIQQGMGTEAFF.

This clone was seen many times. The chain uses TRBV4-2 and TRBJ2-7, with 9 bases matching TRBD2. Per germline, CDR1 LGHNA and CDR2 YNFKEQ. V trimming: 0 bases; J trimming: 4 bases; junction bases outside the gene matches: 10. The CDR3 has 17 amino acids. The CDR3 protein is CASSQDRGAGGVYEQYF. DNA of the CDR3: TGTGCCAGCAGCCAAGATCGCGGGGCGGGAGGGGTTTACGAGCAGTACTTC.

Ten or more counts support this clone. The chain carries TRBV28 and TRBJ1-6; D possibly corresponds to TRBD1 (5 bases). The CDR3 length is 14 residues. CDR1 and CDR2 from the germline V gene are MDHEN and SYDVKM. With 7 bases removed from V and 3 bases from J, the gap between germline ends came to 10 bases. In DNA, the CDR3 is TGTGCCAGCACCTTAAGGGGCTATAATTCACCCCTCCACTTT. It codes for CASTLRGYNSPLHF.

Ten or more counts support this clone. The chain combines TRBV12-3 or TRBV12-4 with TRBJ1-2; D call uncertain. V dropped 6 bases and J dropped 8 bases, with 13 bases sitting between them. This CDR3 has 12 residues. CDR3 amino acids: CASSSEEEGYTF. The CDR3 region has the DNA TGTGCCAGCAGCTCAGAGGAGGAGGGCTACACCTTC.

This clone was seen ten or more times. CDR3 in amino acids: CATSRDTLPGANVLTF. In DNA form, the CDR3 reads TGTGCCACCAGCAGGGACACGCTCCCTGGGGCCAACGTCCTGACTTTC. V is TRBV15 and J is TRBJ2-6; a possible D gene is TRBD1 (5 bases). The germline CDR1 and CDR2 sequences are LNHNV and YYDKDF (reference sequence). V gave up 3 bases and J gave up 2 bases, with 11 bases separating them. The CDR3 is made up of 16 amino acids.